This T cell receptor beta chain is drawn from a study of control samples from healthy donors and cancer patients. TCRdb keeps only in-frame clones here, not all; method: immunoSEQ multiplex PCR. The sample records about 130,000 clones, 85% to 95% being singletons. CDR3 length: 16 residues. CDR1 and CDR2 from the germline V gene are SGHDT and YYEEEE. V shed 4 bases, J shed 5 bases, and the junction held 14 bases outside the gene matches. The TCR was taken from a man younger than 30 in good health. The chain carries TRBV5-6 and TRBJ1-1, with 7 bases matching TRBD1. The sequencing input was blood. The chain's CDR3 is CASSMRQGYDWTEAFF. The CDR3 coding sequence is TGTGCCAGCAGCATGCGACAGGGTTATGATTGGACTGAAGCTTTCTTT.